In its sample, the clone carrying this TCR beta chain was seen a few times. The sample comes from a study of CD8+CD57+ T cells in acquired aplastic anemia. Per the germline V gene, CDR1 is MNHEY and CDR2 is SVGEGT. The CDR3 loop spans 13 amino acids. The ends lost 5 bases at V and 7 bases at J; junction bases unmatched: 8. Sequencing involved patients with CD8+CD57+ cell expansion previously shown by flow cytometry. Profiles of TCR beta VDJ and CDR3 were generated from a genomic DNA template. A single record per CDR3 protein comes from TCRdb applying MiXCR to the reads. Among 200,000 to 300,000 distinct CDR3 sequences, more than 45% were seen once, and the ten largest hold over 7.5%.

Specimen: sorted CD4+, CD8+, or CD8+CD57+ T cells (not recorded which) from PBMCs. V and J are TRBV6-2 or TRBV6-3 and TRBJ2-7, with 7 bases that match TRBD1. The TCR was taken from a human donor with aplastic anemia. CDR3 bases: TGTGCCAGCAGTCTCTCGACAGGGCGGGAGCAGTACTTC. Amino acid sequence: CASSLSTGREQYF.